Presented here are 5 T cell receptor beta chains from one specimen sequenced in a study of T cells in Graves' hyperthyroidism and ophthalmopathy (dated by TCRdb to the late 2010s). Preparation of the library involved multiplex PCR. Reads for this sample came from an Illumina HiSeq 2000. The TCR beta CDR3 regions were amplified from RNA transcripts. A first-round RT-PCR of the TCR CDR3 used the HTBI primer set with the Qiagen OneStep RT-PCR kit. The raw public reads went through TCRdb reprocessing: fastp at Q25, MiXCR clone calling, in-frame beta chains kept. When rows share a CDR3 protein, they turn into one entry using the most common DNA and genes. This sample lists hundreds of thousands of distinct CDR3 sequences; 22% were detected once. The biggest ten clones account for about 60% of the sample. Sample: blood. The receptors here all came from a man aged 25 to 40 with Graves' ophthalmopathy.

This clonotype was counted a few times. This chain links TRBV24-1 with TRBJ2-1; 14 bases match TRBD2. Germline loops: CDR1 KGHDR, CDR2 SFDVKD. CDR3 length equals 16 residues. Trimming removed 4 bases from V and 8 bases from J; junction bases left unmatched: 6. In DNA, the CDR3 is TGTGCCACCAGTGACCCCGGGACTAGCGGGAGAGATGAGCAGTTCTTC. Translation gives CATSDPGTSGRDEQFF.

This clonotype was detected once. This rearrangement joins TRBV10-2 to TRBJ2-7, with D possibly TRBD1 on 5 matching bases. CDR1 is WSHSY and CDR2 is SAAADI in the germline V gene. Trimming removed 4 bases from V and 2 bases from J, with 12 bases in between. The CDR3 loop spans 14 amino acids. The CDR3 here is CASSALTDTYEQYF. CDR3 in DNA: TGCGCCAGCAGTGCCTTGACAGACACCTACGAGCAGTACTTC.

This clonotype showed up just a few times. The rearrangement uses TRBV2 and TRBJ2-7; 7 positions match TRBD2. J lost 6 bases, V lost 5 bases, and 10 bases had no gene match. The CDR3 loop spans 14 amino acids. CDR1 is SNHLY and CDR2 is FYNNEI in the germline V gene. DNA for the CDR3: TGTGCCAGCAGTTTCAGCGGGGTCCGGGGCGAGCAGTACTTC. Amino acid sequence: CASSFSGVRGEQYF.

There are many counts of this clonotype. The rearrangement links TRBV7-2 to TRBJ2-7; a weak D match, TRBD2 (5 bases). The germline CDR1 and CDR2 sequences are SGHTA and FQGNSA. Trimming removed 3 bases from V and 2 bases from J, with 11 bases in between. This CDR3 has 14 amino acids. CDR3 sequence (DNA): TGTGCCAGCAGCTTCGGCGGGCCGACCTACGAGCAGTACTTC. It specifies CASSFGGPTYEQYF.

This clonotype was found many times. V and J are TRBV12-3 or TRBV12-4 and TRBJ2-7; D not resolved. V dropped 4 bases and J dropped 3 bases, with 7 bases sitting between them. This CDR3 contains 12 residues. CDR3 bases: TGTGCCAGCAGTTCCCAGATCTACGAGCAGTACTTC. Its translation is CASSSQIYEQYF.